The source of this TCR beta chain is a study of tumor and adjacent non-tumor tissue in lung cancer. RNA was extracted from bulk tissue without any cell sorting. Chemotherapy-naive patients with new lung cancer underwent thoracic surgery in China, August–late 2014. Three rounds of nested PCR, following a modified ARM-PCR protocol, produced the TCRbeta library. TCRdb called the multiplex PCR reads again in MiXCR, with one record for every CDR3 protein. Of over 85,000 distinct CDR3 sequences listed, over 70% are singletons. Germline-derived CDR1 and CDR2 are SNHLY and FYNNEI. This CDR3 comprises 11 residues. V lost 11 bases, J lost 4 bases, and 11 bases lay in between.

This sequence originates from a man aged 70-80 years with non-small cell lung cancer. The sample was lung tumor tissue. The chain links TRBV2 to TRBJ1-2; D unclear. In DNA, the CDR3 is TGTGCCTACCAAGTCTTCTATGGCTACACCTTC. It translates to CAYQVFYGYTF.